Following are 15 T cell receptor beta chains from one sample sequenced in a study of T cells after yellow fever vaccination. TCRdb fed the 5' RACE reads into MiXCR, producing one record per CDR3 protein. The profile shows a few hundred thousand distinct CDR3 sequences, roughly 5% of them singletons. The sequencing here drew on CD4+ T cells sorted from PBMCs, taken on the day of the yellow fever booster vaccination. Receptors were obtained from a man aged 18 to 30 who received the YFV17D yellow fever vaccine.

This clonotype has only a few counts. The chain is built from TRBV5-1 and TRBJ2-7; no reliable D call. V lost 4 bases, J lost 3 bases, and 14 bases lay in between. This CDR3 is built from 14 residues. CDR1 is SGHRS, CDR2 YFSETQ, per germline. The CDR3 coding sequence is TGCGCCAGCAGCCCGGAGATTATTAACTACGAGCAGTACTTC. This translates into CASSPEIINYEQYF. Full variable domain (outside the CDR3, taken from reference TRBV5-1 and TRBJ2-7): KAGVTQTPRYLIKTRGQQVTLSCSPISGHRSVSWYQQTPGQGLQFLFEYFSETQRNKGNFPGRFSGRQFSNSRSEMNVSTLELGDSALYLCASSPEIINYEQYFGPGTRLTVT.

This clonotype was counted a few times. This sequence joins TRBV6-2 or TRBV6-3 and TRBJ2-7; D call uncertain. The CDR3 consists of 16 residues. CDR1 and CDR2 from the germline V gene are MNHEY and SVGEGT. With 0 bases removed from V and 2 bases from J, the gap between germline ends came to 14 bases. The CDR3 reads CASSYSKRQTTYEQYF. In nucleotides, the CDR3 is TGTGCCAGCAGTTACTCTAAAAGGCAGACGACCTACGAGCAGTACTTC.

V is TRBV5-1 and J is TRBJ1-2, with no clear D. This CDR3 region has 9 residues. Germline V lookup: CDR1 SGHRS, CDR2 YFSETQ. Trimming removed 4 bases at V and 13 bases at J, with 8 bases between. CDR3 amino acids: CASSMISTF. The CDR3 DNA follows: TGCGCCAGCAGCATGATCAGCACCTTC.

This clonotype appeared a few times. The J gene is TRBJ2-3, the V gene TRBV7-9; D gene unclear. The V gene's germline CDR1 is SEHNR and CDR2 FQNEAQ (reference sequence). CDR3 size: 15 residues. Trimming took off 1 base at V and 3 bases at J, with 11 bases between the two ends. CDR3 loop: CASSLDLGWTDTQYF. The CDR3 bases are TGTGCCAGCAGCTTAGATCTAGGATGGACAGATACGCAGTATTTT.

This clonotype turned up a few times. V usage is TRBV5-1 and J usage is TRBJ1-3; TRBD1 matches at 8 bases. J gave up 0 bases and V 5 bases, and 4 bases lay outside the gene matches. CDR1 and CDR2 (germline): SGHRS, YFSETQ. CDR3 length: 15 amino acids. The CDR3 region is CASRDQGASGNTIYF. The DNA for the CDR3 is TGCGCCAGCAGGGACCAGGGGGCCTCTGGAAACACCATATATTTT.

The CDR3 region has the DNA TGCAGTGCCGGCATACGGGCCAATCAGCCCCAGCATTTT. Protein: CSAGIRANQPQHF. V and J are TRBV20-1 and TRBJ1-5; D remains unclear. The length of the CDR3 is 13 residues. Per the germline V gene, CDR1 is DFQATT and CDR2 is SNEGSKA (reference sequence). V lost 6 bases and J lost 3, with 12 bases in between.

The J gene is TRBJ2-2, the V gene TRBV7-3, with 10 bases matching TRBD2. Unmatched junction bases numbered 2, after V lost 3 bases and J lost 1 base. Germline CDR1 and CDR2: SGHTA and FQGTGA. CDR3 size: 16 residues. CDR3 protein: CASSFLAGVNTGELFF. Written as DNA, the CDR3 is TGTGCCAGCAGCTTCCTAGCGGGGGTGAACACCGGGGAGCTGTTTTTT.

There are a few counts of this clonotype. CDR3 sequence reads: CASSYSRAQGGLTGELFF. CDR3 DNA: TGTGCCAGCAGTTACTCGAGGGCACAGGGAGGACTTACCGGGGAGCTGTTTTTT. The rearrangement joins TRBV6-2 or TRBV6-3 to TRBJ2-2; D possibly uses TRBD1 or TRBD2 (6 bases each). The germline CDR1 and CDR2 sequences are MNHEY and SVGEGT. The CDR3 loop spans 18 amino acids. Trimming shortened V by 0 bases and J by 5 bases, and 19 bases separated the two germline ends.

There are a few counts of this clonotype. The rearrangement joins TRBV9 to TRBJ1-1, with D tentatively TRBD1 (5 bases). Trimming took 0 bases from V and 0 from J, leaving 9 bases between them. The CDR3 covers 15 residues. CDR1 and CDR2 (germline): SGDLS, YYNGEE. CDR3 sequence reads: CASSVDGGMNTEAFF. Written as DNA, the CDR3 is TGTGCCAGCAGCGTAGATGGGGGTATGAACACTGAAGCTTTCTTT.

The genes are TRBV21-1 and TRBJ1-6. TRBV21-1 is given as a pseudogene. The CDR3 contains 14 residues. The CDR3 loop is CASSMRTFNSPLHF. In DNA, the CDR3 is TGTGCCAGCAGCATGAGGACTTTCAATTCACCCCTCCACTTT.

V and J are TRBV4-1 and TRBJ1-1, with 8 bases matching TRBD1. The germline V gene has CDR1 MGHRA and CDR2 YSYEKL. The J segment lost 3 bases and the V segment lost 0 bases, leaving 6 bases of the junction unmatched. The CDR3 has 16 residues. Written as DNA, the CDR3 is TGCGCCAGCAGCCAAGAGTGGACAGGGAGGGACACTGAAGCTTTCTTT. Translation gives CASSQEWTGRDTEAFF.

This chain joins TRBV15 and TRBJ1-5; D is undetermined. V was cut by 5 bases and J by 1 base, with 12 bases left in between. The CDR3 loop spans 15 amino acids. The germline V gene has CDR1 LNHNV and CDR2 YYDKDF (reference sequence). CDR3 DNA: TGTGCCACCAGCCCTCAAGTGATCAGCAATCAGCCCCAGCATTTT. Its translation is CATSPQVISNQPQHF.

This clonotype was observed at least ten times. V is TRBV28 and J is TRBJ1-2; D uncertain. The CDR3 sequence is 13 residues long. V was clipped by 3 bases and J by 5 bases, with 10 bases between them. The germline CDR1 and CDR2 sequences are MDHEN and SYDVKM. The CDR3 sequence: CASSFAQSYGYTF. The CDR3 DNA reads TGTGCCAGCAGTTTTGCACAGTCTTATGGCTACACCTTC.

This clonotype appeared many times. The rearrangement uses TRBV29-1 and TRBJ2-1; D may be TRBD2 (5 bases). The CDR3 is made up of 14 amino acids. V lost 4 bases and J 0 bases, leaving 10 bases between the germline ends. Germline lookup yields CDR1 SQVTM and CDR2 ANQGSEA. The CDR3 nucleotides read TGCAGCGTTGTTCCGGGGTTCTCCTACAATGAGCAGTTCTTC. Protein: CSVVPGFSYNEQFF.

This clonotype showed up many times. This chain uses TRBV11-1 with TRBJ2-5; weak D call: TRBD2 (6 bases). CDR1 is SGHAT, CDR2 FQDESV, per germline (reference sequence). Trimming removed 5 bases at V and 5 bases at J, with 12 bases between. The CDR3 covers 13 residues. The CDR3 bases are TGTGCCAGCAGCGGAGGAGGGCTCGAGACCCAGTACTTC. This sequence encodes CASSGGGLETQYF. Together with reference TRBV11-1 and TRBJ2-5, the CDR3 gives the full variable domain: EAEVAQSPRYKITEKSQAVAFWCDPISGHATLYWYRQILGQGPELLVQFQDESVVDDSQLPKDRFSAERLKGVDSTLKIQPAELGDSAMYLCASSGGGLETQYFGPGTRLLVL.